The next 8 T cell receptor beta chains were all read from a single sample in a study of blood T cell repertoires in COVID-19. TCRdb's copy holds only in-frame clones and misses some; the assay was immunoSEQ multiplex PCR. The sample records 310,000 or so clones, 85% to 90% being singletons. The sequenced sample consisted of PBMCs or T cells enriched from blood (not recorded which). These TCRs come from a woman aged 18 to 35 who had recovered from COVID-19.

The V and J genes are TRBV5-1 and TRBJ1-1; D might be TRBD1 (6 bases). The CDR3 covers 15 residues. V lost 3 bases and J lost 6, with 18 bases in between. Germline V gene sequence: CDR1 SGHRS, CDR2 YFSETQ. The CDR3 loop is CASSSETGRWAEAFF. DNA for the CDR3: TGCGCCAGCAGCTCCGAAACAGGGCGCTGGGCTGAAGCTTTCTTT. The variable domain in full, with the rest retrieved from reference TRBV5-1 and TRBJ1-1, is KAGVTQTPRYLIKTRGQQVTLSCSPISGHRSVSWYQQTPGQGLQFLFEYFSETQRNKGNFPGRFSGRQFSNSRSEMNVSTLELGDSALYLCASSSETGRWAEAFFGQGTRLTVV.

V usage is TRBV20-1 and J usage is TRBJ1-4; D remains unclear. The CDR3 has 11 amino acids. Between the trimmed V and J ends, which lost 3 bases and 8 bases, there was a span of 7 bases. Germline V gene data show CDR1 as DFQATT and CDR2 as SNEGSKA (reference sequence). The CDR3 nucleotides are TGCAGTGCTAGTTTTTCGGAAAAACTGTTTTTT. Its translation: CSASFSEKLFF.

In nucleotides, the CDR3 is TGCGCCAGCAGCCAAGATATCCCACAGGGGGCGTTGAATGAGCAGTTCTTC. Amino acid sequence: CASSQDIPQGALNEQFF. The rearrangement joins TRBV4-1 to TRBJ2-1; 9 positions match TRBD1. V shed 0 bases and J 7 bases; nucleotides not matched to a gene: 10. The length of the CDR3 is 17 residues. CDR1 and CDR2 from the germline V gene are MGHRA and YSYEKL.

This clone has more than one count but fewer than ten. The chain has TRBV7-2 and TRBJ2-1; TRBD1 aligns across 11 bases. Germline loops: CDR1 SGHTA, CDR2 FQGNSA. V was clipped by 0 bases and J by 6 bases; unmatched bases: 4. CDR3 length: 16 amino acids. The CDR3 here is CASSLAGTGGANEQFF. CDR3 DNA: TGTGCCAGCAGCTTAGCAGGGACAGGGGGTGCCAATGAGCAGTTCTTC. Full variable domain (outside the CDR3, taken from reference TRBV7-2 and TRBJ2-1): GAGVSQSPSNKVTEKGKDVELRCDPISGHTALYWYRQSLGQGLEFLIYFQGNSAPDKSGLPSDRFSAERTGGSVSTLTIQRTQQEDSAVYLCASSLAGTGGANEQFFGPGTRLTVL.

The chain couples TRBV2 to TRBJ2-3; 9 nucleotides match TRBD2. The CDR3 runs to 15 residues. The trim removed 6 bases at V and 5 bases at J, leaving 9 bases unmatched. Per germline, CDR1 SNHLY and CDR2 FYNNEI. The CDR3 coding sequence is TGTGCCAGCAGGGGGACTAGCCTTTTTAGAGATACGCAGTATTTT. It yields the protein CASRGTSLFRDTQYF.

This clone was recorded only once. This chain uses TRBV5-6 with TRBJ1-4; no clear D gene. The ends were cut back, 2 bases at V and 4 bases at J, with 12 bases in the middle. This CDR3 is built from 15 residues. CDR1 and CDR2 from the germline V gene are SGHDT and YYEEEE. The CDR3 here is CASSFRVFGNEKLFF. CDR3 DNA: TGTGCCAGCAGCTTTCGGGTATTTGGTAATGAAAAACTGTTTTTT.

The V and J genes are TRBV30 and TRBJ1-5; D is ambiguous. The germline CDR1 and CDR2 sequences are GTSNPN and SVGIG (reference sequence). V shed 0 bases and J shed 11 bases, with 14 bases lying between them. This CDR3 has 13 residues. CDR3 amino acids: CAWSVRRFAAQHF. In DNA form, the CDR3 reads TGTGCCTGGAGTGTACGACGGTTTGCGGCCCAGCATTTT.

In its sample, this clone was seen once. The rearrangement uses TRBV10-3 and TRBJ1-2, with D possibly being TRBD1 (5 bases). V gave up 8 bases and J gave up 2 bases, with 9 bases separating them. Looked up from germline, CDR1 is ENHRY and CDR2 is SYGVKD. The CDR3 totals 12 residues. The CDR3 DNA is TGTGCCATCCATGCAGGGAACTATGGCTACACCTTC. Its protein product is CAIHAGNYGYTF.